This note documents a single T cell receptor (beta chain) sequence. Germline CDR1 MNHEY, CDR2 SMNVEV (reference sequence). V lost 6 bases to trimming and J lost 8 bases, with 16 bases between them. The CDR3 runs 13 residues. This specimen comes from a study of T cell repertoires in cytomegalovirus infection. One entry per CDR3 protein, called by TCRdb with MiXCR from the reads. Of more than 650,000 distinct CDR3 sequences in the sample, 35% are singletons; the top ten hold about 2.8%. This receptor was identified in a human donor in good health (CMV status not recorded). Some clones in this sample may be carry-over from other donors' samples. The sequencing sample was made of PBMCs. The chain combines TRBV27 with TRBJ1-1; D remains unclear. For the CDR3, the DNA is TGTGCCAGCAGACTGGACCGACTCGACGAAGCTTTCTTT. Protein product: CASRLDRLDEAFF.